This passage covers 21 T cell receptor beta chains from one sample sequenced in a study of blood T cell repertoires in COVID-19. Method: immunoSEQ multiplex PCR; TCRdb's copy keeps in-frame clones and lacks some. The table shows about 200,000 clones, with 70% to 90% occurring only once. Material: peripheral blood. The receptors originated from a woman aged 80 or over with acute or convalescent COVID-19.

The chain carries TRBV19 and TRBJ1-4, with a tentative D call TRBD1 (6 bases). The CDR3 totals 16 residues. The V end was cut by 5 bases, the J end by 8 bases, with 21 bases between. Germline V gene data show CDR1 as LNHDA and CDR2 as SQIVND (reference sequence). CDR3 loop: CASSAWTAEGYEKLFF. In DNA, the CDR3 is TGTGCCAGTAGTGCCTGGACAGCCGAAGGGTACGAAAAACTGTTTTTT.

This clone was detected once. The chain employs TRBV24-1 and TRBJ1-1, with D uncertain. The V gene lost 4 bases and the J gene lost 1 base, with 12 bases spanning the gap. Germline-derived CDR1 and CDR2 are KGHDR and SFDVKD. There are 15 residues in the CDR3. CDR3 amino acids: CATSDSRSGNTEAFF. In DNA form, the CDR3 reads TGTGCCACCAGTGACAGCAGATCAGGGAACACTGAAGCTTTCTTT.

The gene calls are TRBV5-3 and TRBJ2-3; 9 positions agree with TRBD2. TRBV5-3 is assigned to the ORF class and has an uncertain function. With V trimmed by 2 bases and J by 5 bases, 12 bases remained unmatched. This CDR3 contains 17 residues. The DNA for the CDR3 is TGTGCCAGAAGCTTTACGTTGGGCGGGAGGGCCAGAGATACGCAGTATTTT. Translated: CARSFTLGGRARDTQYF.

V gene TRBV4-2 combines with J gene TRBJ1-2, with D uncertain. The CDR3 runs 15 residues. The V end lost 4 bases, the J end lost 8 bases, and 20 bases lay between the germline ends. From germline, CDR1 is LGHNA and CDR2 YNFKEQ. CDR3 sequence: CASSRPEQSHRGYTF. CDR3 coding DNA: TGTGCCAGCAGCCGCCCGGAACAGTCCCATAGGGGCTACACCTTC.

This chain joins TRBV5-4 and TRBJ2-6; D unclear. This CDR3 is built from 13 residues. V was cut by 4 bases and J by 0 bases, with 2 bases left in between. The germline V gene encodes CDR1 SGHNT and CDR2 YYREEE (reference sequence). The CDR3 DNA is TGTGCCAGCAGCCTCTCTGGGGCCAACGTCCTGACTTTC. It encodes CASSLSGANVLTF.

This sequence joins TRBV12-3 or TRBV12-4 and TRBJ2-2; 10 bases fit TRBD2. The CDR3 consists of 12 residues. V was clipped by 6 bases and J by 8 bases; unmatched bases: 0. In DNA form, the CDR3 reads TGTGCCAGCAGGGGACTAGCGGGGGAGCTGTTTTTT. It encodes CASRGLAGELFF.

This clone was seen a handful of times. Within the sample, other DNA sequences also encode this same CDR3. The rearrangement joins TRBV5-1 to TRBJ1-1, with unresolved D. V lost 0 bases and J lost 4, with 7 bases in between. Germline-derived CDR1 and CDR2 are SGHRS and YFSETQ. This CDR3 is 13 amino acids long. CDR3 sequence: CASSLGGGTEAFF. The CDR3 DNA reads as TGCGCCAGCAGCTTGGGAGGTGGCACTGAAGCTTTCTTT.

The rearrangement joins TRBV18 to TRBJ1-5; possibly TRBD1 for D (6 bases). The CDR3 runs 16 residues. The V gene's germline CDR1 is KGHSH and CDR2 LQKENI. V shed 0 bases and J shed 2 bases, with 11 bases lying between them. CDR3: CASSPPGAAGNQPQHF. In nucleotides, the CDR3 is TGTGCCAGCTCACCACCGGGGGCGGCGGGCAATCAGCCCCAGCATTTT.

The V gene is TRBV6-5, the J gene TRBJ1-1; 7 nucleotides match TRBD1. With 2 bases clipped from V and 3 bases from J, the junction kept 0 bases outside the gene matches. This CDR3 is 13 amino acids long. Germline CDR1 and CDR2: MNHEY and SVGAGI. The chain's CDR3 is CASSYQGDTEAFF. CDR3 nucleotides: TGTGCCAGCAGTTACCAGGGGGACACTGAAGCTTTCTTT.

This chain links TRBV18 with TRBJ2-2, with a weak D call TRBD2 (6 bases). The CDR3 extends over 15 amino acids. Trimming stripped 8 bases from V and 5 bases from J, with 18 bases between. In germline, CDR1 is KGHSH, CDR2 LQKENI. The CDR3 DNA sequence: TGTGCCAGCCAGATGGAGGGACTCTGGACCGGGGAGCTGTTTTTT. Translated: CASQMEGLWTGELFF.

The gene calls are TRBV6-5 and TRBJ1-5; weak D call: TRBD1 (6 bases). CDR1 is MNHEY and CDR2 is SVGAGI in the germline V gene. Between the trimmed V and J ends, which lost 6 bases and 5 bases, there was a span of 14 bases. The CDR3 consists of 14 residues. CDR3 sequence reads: CASSRQARYQPQHF. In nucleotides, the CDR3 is TGTGCCAGCAGCCGACAGGCGAGGTATCAGCCCCAGCATTTT.

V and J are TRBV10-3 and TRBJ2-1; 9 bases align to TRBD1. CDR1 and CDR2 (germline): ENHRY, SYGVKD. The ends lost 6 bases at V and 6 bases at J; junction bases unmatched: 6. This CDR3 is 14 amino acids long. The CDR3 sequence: CAISGTGSGNEQFF. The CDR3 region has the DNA TGTGCCATCAGCGGGACAGGGTCGGGCAATGAGCAGTTCTTC.

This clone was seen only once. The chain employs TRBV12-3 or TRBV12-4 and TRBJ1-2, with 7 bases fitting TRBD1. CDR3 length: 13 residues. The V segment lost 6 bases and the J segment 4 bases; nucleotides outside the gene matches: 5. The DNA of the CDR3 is TGTGCCAGCAGAATACAGGGGAGCTATGGCTACACCTTC. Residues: CASRIQGSYGYTF.

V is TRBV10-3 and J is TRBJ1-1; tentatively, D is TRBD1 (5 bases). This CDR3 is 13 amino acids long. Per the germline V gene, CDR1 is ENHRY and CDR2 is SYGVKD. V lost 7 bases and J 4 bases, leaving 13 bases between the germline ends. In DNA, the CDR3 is TGTGCCATCACTCCGGGGGTCGGCACTGAAGCTTTCTTT. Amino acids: CAITPGVGTEAFF.

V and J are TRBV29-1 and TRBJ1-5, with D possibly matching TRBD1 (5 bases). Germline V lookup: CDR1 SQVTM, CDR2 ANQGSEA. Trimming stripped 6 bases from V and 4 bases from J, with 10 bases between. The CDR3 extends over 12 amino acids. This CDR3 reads CSVQTGNQPQHF. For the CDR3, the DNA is TGCAGCGTGCAAACAGGAAATCAGCCCCAGCATTTT. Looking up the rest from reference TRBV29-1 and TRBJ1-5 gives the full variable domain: SAVISQKPSRDICQRGTSLTIQCQVDSQVTMMFWYRQQPGQSLTLIATANQGSEATYESGFVIDKFPISRPNLTFSTLTVSNMSPEDSSIYLCSVQTGNQPQHFGDGTRLSIL.

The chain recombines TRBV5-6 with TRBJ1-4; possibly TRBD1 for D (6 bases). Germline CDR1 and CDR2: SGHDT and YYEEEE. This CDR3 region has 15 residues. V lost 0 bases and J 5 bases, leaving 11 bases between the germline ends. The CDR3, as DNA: TGTGCCAGCAGCTTGGGGGGCCAGGGGAATGAAAAACTGTTTTTT. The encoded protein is CASSLGGQGNEKLFF.

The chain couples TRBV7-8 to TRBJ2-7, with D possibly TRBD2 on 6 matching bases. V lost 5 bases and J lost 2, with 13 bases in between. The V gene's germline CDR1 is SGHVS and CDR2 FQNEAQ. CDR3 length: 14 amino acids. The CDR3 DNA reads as TGTGCCAGCAGCCGTACCGGGGGACCCTACGAGCAGTACTTC. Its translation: CASSRTGGPYEQYF.

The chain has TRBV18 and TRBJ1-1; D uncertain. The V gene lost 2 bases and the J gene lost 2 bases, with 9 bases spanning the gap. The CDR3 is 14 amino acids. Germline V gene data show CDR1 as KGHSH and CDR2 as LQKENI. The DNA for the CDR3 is TGTGCCAGCTCACCAGATGGAGGAAACACTGAAGCTTTCTTT. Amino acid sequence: CASSPDGGNTEAFF.

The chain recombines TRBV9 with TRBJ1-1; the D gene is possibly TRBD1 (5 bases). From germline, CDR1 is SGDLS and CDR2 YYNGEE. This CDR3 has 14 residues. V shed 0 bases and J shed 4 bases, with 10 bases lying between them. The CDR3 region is CASSVGRQGTEAFF. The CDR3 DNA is TGTGCCAGCAGCGTAGGTCGGCAGGGCACTGAAGCTTTCTTT.

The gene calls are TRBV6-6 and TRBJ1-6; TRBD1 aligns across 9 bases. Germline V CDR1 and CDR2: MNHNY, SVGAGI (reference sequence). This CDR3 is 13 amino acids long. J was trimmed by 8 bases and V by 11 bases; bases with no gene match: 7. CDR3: CASRDRVDSPLHF. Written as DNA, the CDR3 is TGTGCCTCCAGGGACAGGGTGGATTCACCCCTCCACTTT.

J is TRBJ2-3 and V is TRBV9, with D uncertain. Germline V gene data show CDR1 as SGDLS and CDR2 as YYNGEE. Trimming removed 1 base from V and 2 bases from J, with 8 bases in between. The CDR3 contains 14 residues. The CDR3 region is CASSVNSFTDTQYF. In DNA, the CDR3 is TGTGCCAGCAGCGTAAACAGTTTCACAGATACGCAGTATTTT.